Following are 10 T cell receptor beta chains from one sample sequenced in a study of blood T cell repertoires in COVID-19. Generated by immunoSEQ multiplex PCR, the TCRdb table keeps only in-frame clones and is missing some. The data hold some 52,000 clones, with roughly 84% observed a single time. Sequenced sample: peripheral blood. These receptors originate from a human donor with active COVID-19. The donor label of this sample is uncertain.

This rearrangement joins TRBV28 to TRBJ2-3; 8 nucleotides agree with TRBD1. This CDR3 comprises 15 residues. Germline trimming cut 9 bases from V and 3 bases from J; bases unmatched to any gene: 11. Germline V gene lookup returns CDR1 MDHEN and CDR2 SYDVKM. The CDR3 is CASKTGVVGTDTQYF. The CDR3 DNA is TGTGCCAGTAAGACAGGGGTTGTAGGGACAGATACGCAGTATTTT.

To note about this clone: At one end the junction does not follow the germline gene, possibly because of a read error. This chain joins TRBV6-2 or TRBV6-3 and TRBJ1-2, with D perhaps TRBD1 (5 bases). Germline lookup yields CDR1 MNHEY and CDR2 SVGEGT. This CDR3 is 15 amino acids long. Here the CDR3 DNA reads TGTGCCAGCAGTAACTCCAGGGCTTCTAACTATGGCTACACCTTC. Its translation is CASSNSRASNYGYTF.

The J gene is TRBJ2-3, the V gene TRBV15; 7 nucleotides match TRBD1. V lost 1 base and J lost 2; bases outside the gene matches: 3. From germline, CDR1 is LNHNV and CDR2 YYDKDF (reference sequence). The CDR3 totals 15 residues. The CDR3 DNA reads TGTGCCACCAGCAGAGGCAGGGGGAACACAGATACGCAGTATTTT. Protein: CATSRGRGNTDTQYF.

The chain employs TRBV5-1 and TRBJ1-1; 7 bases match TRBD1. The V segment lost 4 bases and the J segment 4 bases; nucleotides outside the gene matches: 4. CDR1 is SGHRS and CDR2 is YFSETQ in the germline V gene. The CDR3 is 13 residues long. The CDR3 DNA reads TGCGCCAGCAGCCCCTCAGGGGGCACTGAAGCTTTCTTT. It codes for CASSPSGGTEAFF.

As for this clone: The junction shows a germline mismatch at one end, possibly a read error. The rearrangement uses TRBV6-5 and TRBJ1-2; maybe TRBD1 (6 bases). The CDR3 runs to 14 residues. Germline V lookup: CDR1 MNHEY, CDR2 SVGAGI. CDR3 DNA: TGTGCCAGCAGTGACTCGGGGGCGGGCTATGGCTACACCTTC. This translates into CASSDSGAGYGYTF.

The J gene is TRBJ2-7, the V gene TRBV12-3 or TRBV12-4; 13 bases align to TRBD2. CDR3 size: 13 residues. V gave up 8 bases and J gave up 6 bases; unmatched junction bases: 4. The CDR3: CASLGLAGSEQYF. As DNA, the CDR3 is TGTGCCAGCCTGGGACTAGCGGGGAGCGAGCAGTACTTC.

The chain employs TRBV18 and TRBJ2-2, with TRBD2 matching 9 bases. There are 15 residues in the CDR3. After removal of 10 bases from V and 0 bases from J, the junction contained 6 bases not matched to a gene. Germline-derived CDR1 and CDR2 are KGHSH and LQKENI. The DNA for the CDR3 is TGTGCCACCAGACTAGCGGAAGCGAACACCGGGGAGCTGTTTTTT. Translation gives CATRLAEANTGELFF.

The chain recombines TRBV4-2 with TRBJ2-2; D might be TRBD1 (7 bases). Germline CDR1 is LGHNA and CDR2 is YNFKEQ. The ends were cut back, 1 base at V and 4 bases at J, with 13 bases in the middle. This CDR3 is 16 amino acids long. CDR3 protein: CASSQVQGGITGELFF. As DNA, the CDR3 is TGTGCCAGCAGCCAAGTCCAGGGGGGAATCACCGGGGAGCTGTTTTTT.

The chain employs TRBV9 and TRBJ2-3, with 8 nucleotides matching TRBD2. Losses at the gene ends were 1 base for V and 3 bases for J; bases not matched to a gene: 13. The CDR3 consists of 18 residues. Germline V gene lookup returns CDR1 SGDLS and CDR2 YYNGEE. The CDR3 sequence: CASSVSRSGGGLTDTQYF. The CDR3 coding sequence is TGTGCCAGCAGCGTATCCCGTTCGGGCGGGGGGTTAACAGATACGCAGTATTTT.

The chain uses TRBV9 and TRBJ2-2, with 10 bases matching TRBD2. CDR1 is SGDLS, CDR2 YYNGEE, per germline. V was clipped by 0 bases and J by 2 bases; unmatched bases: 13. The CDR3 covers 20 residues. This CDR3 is CASSVDAGLAGAPNTGELFF. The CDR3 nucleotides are TGTGCCAGCAGCGTAGACGCTGGGCTAGCGGGGGCCCCTAACACCGGGGAGCTGTTTTTT.